This paragraph covers one T cell receptor (beta chain) sequence. The antigen remains unidentified. CDR3 length: 15 residues. Trimming took 5 bases from V and 3 from J; bases not matched to a gene: 12. Per germline, CDR1 GTSNPN and CDR2 SVGIG (reference sequence). The sample comes from a study of shared clonotypes between healthy human individuals. Study results and limitations: Rarefaction indicated that sorted-subset sequencing remained incomplete although depth was large. Generally, naive subsets (rather than memory subsets) showed larger estimated richness.

At the deep level, the assay was run. This table comes from immunoSEQ multiplex PCR, and its TCRdb copy is limited to in-frame clones, with some not included. This table holds under 650,000 clones, 95% to 97% found once. The chain carries TRBV30 and TRBJ2-7, with 8 bases aligning to TRBD2. This clonotype was obtained from a woman aged 25 to 39 in good health. Source material: naive CD4+ T cells sorted from blood. Subset reported: CD45RA+ positively selected. Written as DNA, the CDR3 is TGTGCCTGGGGACTCACCGGGACTAGTGGCTACGAGCAGTACTTC. It translates to CAWGLTGTSGYEQYF.